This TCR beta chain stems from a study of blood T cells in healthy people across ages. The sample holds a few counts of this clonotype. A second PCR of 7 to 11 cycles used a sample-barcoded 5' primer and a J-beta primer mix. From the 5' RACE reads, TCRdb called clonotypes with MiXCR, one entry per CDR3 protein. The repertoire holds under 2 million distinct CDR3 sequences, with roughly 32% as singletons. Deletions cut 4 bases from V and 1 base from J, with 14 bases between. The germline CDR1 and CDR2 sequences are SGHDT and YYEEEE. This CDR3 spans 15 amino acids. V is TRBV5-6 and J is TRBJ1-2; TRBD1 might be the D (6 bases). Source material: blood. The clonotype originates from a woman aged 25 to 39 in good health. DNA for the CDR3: TGTGCCAGCAGCAACTCCAGGGGTTTTAACTATGGCTACACCTTC. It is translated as CASSNSRGFNYGYTF.